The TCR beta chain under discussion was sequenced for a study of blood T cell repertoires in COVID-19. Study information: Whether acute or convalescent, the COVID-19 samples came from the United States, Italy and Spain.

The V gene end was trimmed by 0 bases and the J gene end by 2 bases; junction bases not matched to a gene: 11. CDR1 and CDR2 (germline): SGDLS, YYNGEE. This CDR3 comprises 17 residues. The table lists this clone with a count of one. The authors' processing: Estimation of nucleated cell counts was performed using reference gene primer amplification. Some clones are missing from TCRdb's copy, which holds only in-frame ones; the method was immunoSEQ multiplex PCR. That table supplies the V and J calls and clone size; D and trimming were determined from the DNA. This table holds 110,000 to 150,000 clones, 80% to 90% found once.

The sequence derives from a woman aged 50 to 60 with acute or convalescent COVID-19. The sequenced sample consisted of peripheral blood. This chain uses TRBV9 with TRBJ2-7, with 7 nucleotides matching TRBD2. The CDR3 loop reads CASSVGDLAGAPYEQYF. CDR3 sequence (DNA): TGTGCCAGCAGCGTAGGCGACTTGGCGGGAGCCCCCTACGAGCAGTACTTC. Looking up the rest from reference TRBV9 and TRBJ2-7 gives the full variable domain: DSGVTQTPKHLITATGQRVTLRCSPRSGDLSVYWYQQSLDQGLQFLIQYYNGEERAKGNILERFSAQQFPDLHSELNLSSLELGDSALYFCASSVGDLAGAPYEQYFGPGTRLTVT.